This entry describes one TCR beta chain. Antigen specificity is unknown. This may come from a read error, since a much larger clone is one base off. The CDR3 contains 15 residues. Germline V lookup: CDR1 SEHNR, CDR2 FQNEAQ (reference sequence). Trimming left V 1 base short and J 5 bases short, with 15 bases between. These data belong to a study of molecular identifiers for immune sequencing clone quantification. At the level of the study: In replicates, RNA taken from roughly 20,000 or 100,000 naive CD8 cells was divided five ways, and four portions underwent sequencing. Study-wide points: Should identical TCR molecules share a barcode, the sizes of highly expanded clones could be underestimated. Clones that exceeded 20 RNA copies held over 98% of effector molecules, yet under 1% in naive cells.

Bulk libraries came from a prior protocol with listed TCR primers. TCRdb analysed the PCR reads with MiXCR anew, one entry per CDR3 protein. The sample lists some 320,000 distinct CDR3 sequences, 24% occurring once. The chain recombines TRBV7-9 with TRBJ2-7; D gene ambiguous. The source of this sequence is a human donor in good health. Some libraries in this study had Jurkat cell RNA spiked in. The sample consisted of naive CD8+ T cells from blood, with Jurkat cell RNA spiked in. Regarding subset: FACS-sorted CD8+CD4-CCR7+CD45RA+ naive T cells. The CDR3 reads CASSLGPPTYHEQYF. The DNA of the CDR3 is TGTGCCAGCAGCTTAGGCCCCCCGACCTACCACGAGCAGTACTTC.